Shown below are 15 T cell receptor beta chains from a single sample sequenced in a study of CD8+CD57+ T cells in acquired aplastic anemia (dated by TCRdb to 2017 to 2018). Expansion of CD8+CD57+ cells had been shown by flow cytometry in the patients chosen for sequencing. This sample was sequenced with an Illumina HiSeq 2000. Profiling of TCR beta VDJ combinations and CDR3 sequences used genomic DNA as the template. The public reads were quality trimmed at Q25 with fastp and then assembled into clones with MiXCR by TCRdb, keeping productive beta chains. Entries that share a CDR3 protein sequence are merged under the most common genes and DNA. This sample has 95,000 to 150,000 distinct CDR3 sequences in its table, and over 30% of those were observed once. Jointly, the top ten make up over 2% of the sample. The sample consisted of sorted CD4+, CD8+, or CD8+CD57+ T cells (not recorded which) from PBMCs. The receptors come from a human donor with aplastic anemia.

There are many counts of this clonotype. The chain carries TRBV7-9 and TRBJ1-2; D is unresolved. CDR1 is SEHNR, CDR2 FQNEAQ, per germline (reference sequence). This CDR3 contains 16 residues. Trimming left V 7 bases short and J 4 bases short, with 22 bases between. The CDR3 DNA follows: TGTGCCAGCACCCTAAATACCCCTGGACCGATCTATGGCTACACCTTC. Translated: CASTLNTPGPIYGYTF.

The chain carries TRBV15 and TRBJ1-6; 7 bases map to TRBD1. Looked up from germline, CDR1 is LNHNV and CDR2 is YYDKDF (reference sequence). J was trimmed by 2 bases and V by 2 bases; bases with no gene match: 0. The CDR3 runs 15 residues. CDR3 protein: CATSRRGPYNSPLHF. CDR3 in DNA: TGTGCCACCAGCAGAAGGGGGCCCTATAATTCACCCCTCCACTTT. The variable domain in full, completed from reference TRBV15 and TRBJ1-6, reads DAMVIQNPRYQVTQFGKPVTLSCSQTLNHNVMYWYQQKSSQAPKLLFHYYDKDFNNEADTPDNFQSRRPNTSFCFLDIRSPGLGDTAMYLCATSRRGPYNSPLHFGNGTRLTVT.

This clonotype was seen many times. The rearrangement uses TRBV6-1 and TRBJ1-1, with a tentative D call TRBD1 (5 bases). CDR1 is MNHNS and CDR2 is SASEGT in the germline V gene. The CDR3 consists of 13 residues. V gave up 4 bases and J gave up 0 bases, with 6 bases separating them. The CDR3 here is CASSVQVNTEAFF. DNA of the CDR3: TGTGCCAGCAGTGTACAGGTGAACACTGAAGCTTTCTTT.

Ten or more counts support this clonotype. The CDR3 coding sequence is TGCAGTGCTAGATGGCCTGGCGCTGAAGCTTTCTTT. It codes for CSARWPGAEAFF. The chain couples TRBV20-1 to TRBJ1-1; D gene ambiguous. This CDR3 contains 12 residues. Looked up from germline, CDR1 is DFQATT and CDR2 is SNEGSKA (reference sequence). Trimming removed 2 bases from V and 6 bases from J, with 10 bases in between.

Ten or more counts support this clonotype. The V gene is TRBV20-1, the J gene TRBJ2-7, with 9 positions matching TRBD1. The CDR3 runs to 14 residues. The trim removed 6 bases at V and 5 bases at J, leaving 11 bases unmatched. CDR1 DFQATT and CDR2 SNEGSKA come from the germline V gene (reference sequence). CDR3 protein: CSAQNGTGINEQYF. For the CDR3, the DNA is TGCAGTGCCCAAAACGGGACAGGGATTAACGAGCAGTACTTC.

This chain's CDR3 is CASSLSQWQGGHEQYF. CDR3 nucleotides: TGTGCCAGCAGCTTATCCCAGTGGCAGGGGGGGCACGAGCAGTACTTC. V and J are TRBV11-1 and TRBJ2-7, with D perhaps given as TRBD1 or TRBD2 (7 bases each). V was cut by 2 bases and J by 5 bases, with 19 bases left in between. The CDR3 consists of 16 residues. The germline CDR1 and CDR2 sequences are SGHAT and FQDESV (reference sequence).

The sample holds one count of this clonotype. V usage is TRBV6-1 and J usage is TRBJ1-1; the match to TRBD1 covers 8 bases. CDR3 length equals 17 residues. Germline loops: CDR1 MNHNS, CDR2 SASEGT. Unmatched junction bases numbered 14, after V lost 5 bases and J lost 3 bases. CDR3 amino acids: CASSHRILTGGDTEAFF. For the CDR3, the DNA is TGTGCCAGCAGTCATAGAATTCTCACAGGGGGAGACACTGAAGCTTTCTTT.

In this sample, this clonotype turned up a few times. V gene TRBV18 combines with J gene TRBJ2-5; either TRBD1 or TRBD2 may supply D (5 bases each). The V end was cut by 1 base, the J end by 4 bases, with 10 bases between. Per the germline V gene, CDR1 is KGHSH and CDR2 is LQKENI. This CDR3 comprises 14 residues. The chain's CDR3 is CASSPQLDRETQYF. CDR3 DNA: TGTGCCAGCTCACCACAACTAGACAGAGAGACCCAGTACTTC.

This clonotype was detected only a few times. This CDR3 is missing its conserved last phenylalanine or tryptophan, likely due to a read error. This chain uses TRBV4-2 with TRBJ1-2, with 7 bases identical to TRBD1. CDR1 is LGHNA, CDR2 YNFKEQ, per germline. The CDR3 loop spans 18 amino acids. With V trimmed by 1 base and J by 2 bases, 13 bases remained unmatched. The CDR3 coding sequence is TGTGCCAGCAGCCAAGCTCCCCCTGGGAAGGGGGCCAACTATGGCTACACCTCC. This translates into CASSQAPPGKGANYGYTS.

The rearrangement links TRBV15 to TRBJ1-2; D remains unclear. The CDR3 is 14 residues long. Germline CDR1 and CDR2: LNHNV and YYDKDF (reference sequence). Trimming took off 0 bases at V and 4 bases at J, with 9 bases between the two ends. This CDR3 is CATSRDQDGYGYTF. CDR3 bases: TGTGCCACCAGCAGAGATCAGGACGGCTATGGCTACACCTTC.

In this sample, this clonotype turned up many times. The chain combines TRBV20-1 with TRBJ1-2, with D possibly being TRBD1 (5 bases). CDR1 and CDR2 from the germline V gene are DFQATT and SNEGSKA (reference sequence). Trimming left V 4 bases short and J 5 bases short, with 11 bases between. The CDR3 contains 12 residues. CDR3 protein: CSAKTGEYGYTF. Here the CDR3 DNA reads TGCAGTGCTAAAACAGGAGAATATGGCTACACCTTC.

This CDR3 is CSAKDTTYEQYF. The CDR3 nucleotides are TGCAGTGCCAAGGACACCACCTACGAGCAGTACTTC. The rearrangement links TRBV20-1 to TRBJ2-7, with TRBD1 as a possible D gene (5 bases). The length of the CDR3 is 12 residues. Germline CDR1 is DFQATT and CDR2 is SNEGSKA (reference sequence). V was pared by 6 bases and J by 2 bases, with 11 bases between.

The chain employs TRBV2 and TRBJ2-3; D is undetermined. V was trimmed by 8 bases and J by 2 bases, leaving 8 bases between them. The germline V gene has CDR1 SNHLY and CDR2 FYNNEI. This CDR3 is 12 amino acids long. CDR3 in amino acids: CASAVSTDTQYF. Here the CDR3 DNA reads TGTGCCAGCGCTGTCTCCACAGATACGCAGTATTTT.

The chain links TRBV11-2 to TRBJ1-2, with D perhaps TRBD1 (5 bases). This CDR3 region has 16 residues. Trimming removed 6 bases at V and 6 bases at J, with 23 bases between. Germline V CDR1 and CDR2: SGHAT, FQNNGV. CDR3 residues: CASSLIRGSKTNGYTF. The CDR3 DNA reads TGTGCCAGCAGTTTAATCCGGGGCAGCAAAACAAATGGCTACACCTTC.

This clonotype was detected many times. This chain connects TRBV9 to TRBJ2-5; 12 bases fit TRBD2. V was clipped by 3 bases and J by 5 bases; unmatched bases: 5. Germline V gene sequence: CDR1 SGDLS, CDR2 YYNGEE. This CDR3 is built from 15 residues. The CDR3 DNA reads TGTGCCAGCAGCGCTAGCGGGGGGGCCTGGGAGACCCAGTACTTC. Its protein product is CASSASGGAWETQYF.